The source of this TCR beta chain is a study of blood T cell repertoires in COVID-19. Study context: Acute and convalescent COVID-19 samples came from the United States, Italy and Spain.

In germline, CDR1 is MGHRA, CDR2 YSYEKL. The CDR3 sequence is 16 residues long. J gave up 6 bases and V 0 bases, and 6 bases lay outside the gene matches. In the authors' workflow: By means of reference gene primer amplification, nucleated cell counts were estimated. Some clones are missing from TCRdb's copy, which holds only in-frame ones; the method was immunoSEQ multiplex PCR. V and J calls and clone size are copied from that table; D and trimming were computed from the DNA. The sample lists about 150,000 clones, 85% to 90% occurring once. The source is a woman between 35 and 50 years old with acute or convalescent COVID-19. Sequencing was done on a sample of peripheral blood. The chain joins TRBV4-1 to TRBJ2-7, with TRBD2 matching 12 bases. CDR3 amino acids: CASSQEMLAGGREQYF. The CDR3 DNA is TGCGCCAGCAGCCAAGAGATGCTAGCGGGAGGGCGCGAGCAGTACTTC.